This TCR beta chain was found in a study of monozygotic twins with inflammatory bowel disease. About this clonotype itself: Its target is not known.

CDR3 length equals 15 residues. TCRdb re-called the 5' RACE reads; every CDR3 protein appears as one record, without DNA. The sample table includes just over 300,000 distinct CDR3 sequences. Per donor there was one draw, yielding a blood sample of 2.5 ml. Whole-study findings and limits: Especially where disease activity was present, IBD patients had fewer clonotypes in common with others than healthy twins did. IBD patients displayed reduced TCRbeta diversity (inverse Simpson) when set against healthy co-twins.

The sequence was collected from a human donor with ulcerative colitis or Crohn's disease, or a healthy co-twin of an affected twin (not recorded which). The chain couples TRBV12-3 or TRBV12-4 to TRBJ1-5; there is no DNA to check the TCRdb D call of TRBD1. The sequencing sample was made of blood. CDR3 in amino acids: CASSSGSHSNQPQHF.